This entry concerns a single T cell receptor (beta chain). The sample is drawn from a study of blood T cell repertoires in COVID-19. Libraries were prepared by immunoSEQ multiplex PCR; TCRdb keeps only in-frame clonotypes and omits some of them. Counted here are roughly 100,000 clones, roughly 84% occurring once; the ten biggest clones make up 12%. The CDR3 consists of 14 residues. V was shortened by 4 bases and J by 6 bases, with 14 bases between the two germline ends. The germline CDR1 and CDR2 sequences are SGHKS and YYEKEE (reference sequence). Material for sequencing was peripheral blood. The TCR comes from a human donor in a cohort sampled during active COVID-19. The J gene is TRBJ1-5, the V gene TRBV5-5; TRBD1 might be the D (5 bases). The CDR3 sequence is CASSVAGFTQPQHF. CDR3 nucleotides: TGTGCCAGCAGCGTGGCAGGGTTTACTCAGCCCCAGCATTTT.